This T cell receptor (beta chain) was found in a study of long-term antiretroviral therapy in people with HIV. Overall study findings and caveats: The repertoire was dominated at all time points by clones expanded before ART. HIV repertoires spanned tighter CDR3 length ranges than controls did.

In regard to this clone: The antigen is undetermined.

There are 16 residues in the CDR3. The V gene lost 1 base and the J gene lost 7 bases, with 14 bases spanning the gap. The germline gives CDR1 LNHNV, CDR2 YYDKDF (reference sequence). Each contributor possessed a minimum of one pre-ART and a minimum of two post-ART PBMC samples. Every sample had about 0.9-10 million cryopreserved PBMC in it before DNA extraction. They ran version v3.0 of the immunoSEQ assay at survey level. Sequenced by immunoSEQ multiplex PCR; TCRdb stores in-frame clones only, minus some. The sample includes some 33,000 clones, roughly 95% of them seen just once. This clonotype was obtained from a man between 25 and 39 years old with HIV. The sample was unsorted PBMCs, taken roughly 6.4 years after starting antiretroviral therapy. The rearrangement links TRBV15 to TRBJ1-6; possible D gene TRBD1, 6 bases. The DNA of the CDR3 is TGTGCCACCAGCAGAGGGGTCAGGGGCCCGAATTCACCCCTCCACTTT. Translation: CATSRGVRGPNSPLHF.